The 14 T cell receptor beta chains presented below share a single source sample, sequenced in a study of shared clonotypes between healthy human individuals (dated by TCRdb to the early 2020s). The library was generated by the immunoSEQ multiplex PCR assay. What TCRdb holds here is the immuneACCESS table cut down to in-frame rearrangements. Part of the clones is not present; checked against another copy, under half of the missing clones reflect an unresolved V gene, and the others are unexplained. This sample is represented by over 2,000,000 clones; 85% to 95% of them were singletons. About 1.7% of the sample rests with the top ten. For the CD8 naive samples, CD45RO-negative cells were positively selected for CCR7, yielding a CD45RA+CCR7+ population from which TemRA cells were excluded. Specimen: naive CD8+ T cells from PBMCs. The cell subset or site tag for this specimen amounts to: CD45RA+CCR7+. The receptors originated from a young man in good health. Some clones in this sample may be carry-over from other donors' samples.

V and J are TRBV5-4 and TRBJ2-1; perhaps TRBD2 as D (5 bases). The CDR3 is 15 amino acids. Trimming stripped 4 bases from V and 7 bases from J, with 18 bases between. Germline loops: CDR1 SGHNT, CDR2 YYREEE (reference sequence). The DNA of the CDR3 is TGTGCCAGCAGCCTTATGGACGTGCGGGTGAATGAGCAGTTCTTC. Protein product: CASSLMDVRVNEQFF. The whole variable domain, filled in from reference TRBV5-4 and TRBJ2-1, reads ETGVTQSPTHLIKTRGQQVTLRCSSQSGHNTVSWYQQALGQGPQFIFQYYREEENGRGNFPPRFSGLQFPNYSSELNVNALELDDSALYLCASSLMDVRVNEQFFGPGTRLTVL.

To note about this clone: Additional DNA sequences in this sample encode the identical CDR3. The rearrangement joins TRBV5-4 to TRBJ1-1; D is uncertain. The V gene lost 2 bases and the J gene lost 1 base, with 9 bases spanning the gap. Germline CDR1 SGHNT, CDR2 YYREEE (reference sequence). This CDR3 region has 14 residues. The CDR3 nucleotides read TGTGCCAGCAGCTTTTGGGGTGGGAACACTGAAGCTTTCTTT. Protein: CASSFWGGNTEAFF.

As concerns this clone: The same CDR3 is also encoded by other DNA sequences in this sample. The chain uses TRBV27 and TRBJ2-7, with D hard to call. The CDR3 has 13 amino acids. Between the trimmed V and J ends, which lost 2 bases and 0 bases, there was a span of 5 bases. In germline, CDR1 is MNHEY, CDR2 SMNVEV (reference sequence). The CDR3 spells CASSLGDSYEQYF. DNA of the CDR3: TGTGCCAGCAGTTTAGGGGACTCCTACGAGCAGTACTTC.

For this clone: Other nucleotide sequences from this sample produce the same CDR3. The gene calls are TRBV27 and TRBJ2-1; 11 bases agree with TRBD2. The CDR3 runs to 15 residues. Germline V gene sequence: CDR1 MNHEY, CDR2 SMNVEV (reference sequence). With V trimmed by 5 bases and J by 4 bases, 4 bases remained unmatched. The CDR3 spells CASSARLAGYNEQFF. In DNA form, the CDR3 reads TGTGCCAGCAGTGCTAGACTAGCGGGGTACAATGAGCAGTTCTTC.

The gene calls are TRBV14 and TRBJ2-3; D might be TRBD2 (7 bases). Per the germline V gene, CDR1 is SGHDN and CDR2 is FVKESK. This CDR3 has 16 residues. The V gene lost 1 base and the J gene lost 3 bases, with 14 bases spanning the gap. The CDR3 here is CASSQGDGGPTDTQYF. The CDR3 coding sequence is TGTGCCAGCAGCCAAGGGGACGGGGGGCCGACAGATACGCAGTATTTT.

The V and J genes are TRBV4-1 and TRBJ2-7; 7 nucleotides match TRBD1. The junction had 14 bases not matched to a gene; V was cut back by 2 bases and J by 4 bases. The CDR3 is 17 amino acids. In germline, CDR1 is MGHRA, CDR2 YSYEKL. CDR3 in amino acids: CASSQFPGTEKYYEQYF. CDR3 nucleotides: TGCGCCAGCAGCCAATTCCCGGGGACAGAGAAATATTACGAGCAGTACTTC.

The chain is built from TRBV9 and TRBJ2-7; the match to TRBD1 covers 8 bases. Unmatched junction bases numbered 6, after V lost 6 bases and J lost 7 bases. The germline gives CDR1 SGDLS, CDR2 YYNGEE. The CDR3 length is 12 residues. CDR3 sequence: CASNRGSGEQYF. The CDR3 bases are TGTGCCAGCAACAGGGGGTCGGGGGAGCAGTACTTC.

The chain is built from TRBV11-1 and TRBJ1-1; D not resolved. V was trimmed by 3 bases and J by 7 bases, leaving 12 bases between them. Germline CDR1 is SGHAT and CDR2 is FQDESV (reference sequence). This CDR3 region has 13 residues. In DNA, the CDR3 is TGTGCCAGCAGCTTGGGAGAGGGCTTTGAAGCTTTCTTT. Protein product: CASSLGEGFEAFF.

The chain recombines TRBV29-1 with TRBJ2-7; 11 bases are a match to TRBD2. The V gene end was trimmed by 0 bases and the J gene end by 6 bases; junction bases not matched to a gene: 10. There are 16 residues in the CDR3. The V gene's germline CDR1 is SQVTM and CDR2 ANQGSEA. As DNA, the CDR3 is TGCAGCGTTGAAGAGGTCACTAGCGGGAGACGGGGCGAGCAGTACTTC. Its translation is CSVEEVTSGRRGEQYF.

The genes are TRBV27 and TRBJ1-2; weak D call: TRBD1 (5 bases). The CDR3 is 15 amino acids. The germline CDR1 and CDR2 sequences are MNHEY and SMNVEV (reference sequence). V was shortened by 5 bases and J by 7 bases, with 20 bases between the two germline ends. CDR3 residues: CASSLGPGARSGYTF. As DNA, the CDR3 is TGTGCCAGCAGTCTAGGCCCCGGGGCCAGGAGTGGCTACACCTTC.

This clone was recorded once. Other DNA sequences in the sample encode the same CDR3. V and J are TRBV29-1 and TRBJ1-2; no firm D call. The V gene lost 4 bases and the J gene lost 5 bases, with 8 bases spanning the gap. The CDR3 is 11 amino acids. CDR1 and CDR2 (germline): SQVTM, ANQGSEA. CDR3 coding DNA: TGCAGCGTTGTGGATCTATATGGCTACACCTTC. It is translated as CSVVDLYGYTF.

The chain links TRBV5-1 to TRBJ2-7; the match to TRBD2 covers 8 bases. V shed 1 base, J shed 0 bases, and the junction held 9 bases outside the gene matches. Germline CDR1 SGHRS, CDR2 YFSETQ. CDR3 length: 17 residues. CDR3 in DNA: TGCGCCAGCAGCTTGCTAAGTCGAGCGGGAGCCTCCTACGAGCAGTACTTC. Amino acid sequence: CASSLLSRAGASYEQYF.

V is TRBV15 and J is TRBJ2-7; no reliable D call. The germline gives CDR1 LNHNV, CDR2 YYDKDF (reference sequence). The CDR3 extends over 13 amino acids. V lost 1 base to trimming and J lost 3 bases, with 7 bases between them. The CDR3 nucleotides are TGTGCCACCAGCAGAGCTGCCGGCTACGAGCAGTACTTC. As protein: CATSRAAGYEQYF.

This sequence joins TRBV13 and TRBJ2-5; the D gene is possibly TRBD1 (5 bases). CDR1 PRHDT and CDR2 FYEKMQ come from the germline V gene (reference sequence). V lost 5 bases, J lost 0 bases, and 16 bases lay in between. The CDR3 loop spans 16 amino acids. CDR3 loop: CASSPDAQGNQETQYF. The CDR3, as DNA: TGTGCCAGCAGCCCGGACGCCCAGGGAAACCAAGAGACCCAGTACTTC.